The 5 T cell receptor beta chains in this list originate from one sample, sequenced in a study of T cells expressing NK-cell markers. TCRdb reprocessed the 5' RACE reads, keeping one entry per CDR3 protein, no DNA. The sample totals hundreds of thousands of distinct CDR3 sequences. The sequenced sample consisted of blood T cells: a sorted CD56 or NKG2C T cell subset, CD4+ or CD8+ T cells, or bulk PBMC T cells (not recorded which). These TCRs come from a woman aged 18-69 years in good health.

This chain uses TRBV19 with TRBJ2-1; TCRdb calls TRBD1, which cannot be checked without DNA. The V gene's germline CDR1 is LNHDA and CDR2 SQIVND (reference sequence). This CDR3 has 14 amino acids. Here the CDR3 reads CASSIRDGHNEQFF.

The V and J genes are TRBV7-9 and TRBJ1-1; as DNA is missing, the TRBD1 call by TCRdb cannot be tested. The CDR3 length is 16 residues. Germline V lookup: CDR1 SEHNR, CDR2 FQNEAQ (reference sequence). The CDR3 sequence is CASSSGLQGPNTEAFF.

CDR3 loop: CSARPHDRETQYF. This rearrangement joins TRBV20-1 to TRBJ2-5; the D call of TRBD1 rests on TCRdb alone, since no DNA is present to check it. Germline V CDR1 and CDR2: DFQATT, SNEGSKA (reference sequence). The CDR3 has 13 residues.

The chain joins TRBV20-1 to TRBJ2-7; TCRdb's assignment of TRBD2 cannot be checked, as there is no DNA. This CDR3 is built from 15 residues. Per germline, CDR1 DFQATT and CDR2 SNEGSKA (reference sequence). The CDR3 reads CSGKTGTSGNNEQYF.

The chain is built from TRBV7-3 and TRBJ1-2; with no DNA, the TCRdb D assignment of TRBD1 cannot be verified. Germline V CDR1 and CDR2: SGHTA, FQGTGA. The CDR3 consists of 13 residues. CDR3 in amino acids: CASSRGANYGYTF.